The 9 T cell receptor beta chains presented below share a single source sample, sequenced in a study of neurological immune-mediated disorders (dated 2019 in TCRdb). Libraries were constructed by 5' RACE. The instrument given in TCRdb is Illumina HiSeq 2500. TCRdb ran its own pipeline on the public reads, namely fastp trimming at Q25 and MiXCR clone calling, and kept in-frame beta chains. Rows matching on CDR3 protein sequence are summarized as one entry with the most common DNA and genes. The sample data list tens of thousands of distinct CDR3 sequences, and about 9.5% of these were observed just once. The top ten clones comprise about 1.7% of the sample. The sequenced sample was PBMCs. These receptors were collected from a man aged 50 to 59 in good health.

This clonotype was seen at least ten times. The gene calls are TRBV5-5 and TRBJ2-7, with a tentative D call TRBD1 (6 bases). The CDR3 consists of 15 residues. Germline V gene data show CDR1 as SGHKS and CDR2 as YYEKEE (reference sequence). V lost 0 bases to trimming and J lost 2 bases, with 12 bases between them. The CDR3 is CASSLETGPTYEQYF. The CDR3 region has the DNA TGTGCCAGCAGCTTGGAGACAGGTCCTACCTACGAGCAGTACTTC.

Worth noting for this clonotype: The junction and the germline gene differ at one end; a read error may be behind it. The chain is built from TRBV3-1 and TRBJ1-5; TRBD1 aligns across 7 bases. CDR3 length: 15 amino acids. Germline V gene data show CDR1 as LGHDT and CDR2 as YNNKEL (reference sequence). CDR3 nucleotide sequence: TGTGCCAGTAGCCGCAGCCGACAGGGCAGTCAGCCCCAGCATTTT. This sequence encodes CASSRSRQGSQPQHF. Combining the CDR3 with reference TRBV3-1 and TRBJ1-5 gives the whole variable domain DTAVSQTPKYLVTQMGNDKSIKCEQNLGHDTMYWYKQDSKKFLKIMFSYNNKELIINETVPNRFSPKSPDKAHLNLHINSLELGDSAVYFCASSRSRQGSQPQHFGDGTRLSIL.

This clonotype was found many times. The chain joins TRBV14 to TRBJ2-1, with D possibly being TRBD2 (5 bases). Germline V gives CDR1 SGHDN, CDR2 FVKESK. Trimming took 4 bases from V and 9 from J, leaving 19 bases between them. The CDR3 contains 15 residues. CDR3 in amino acids: CASSPGSPTGGEQFF. CDR3 in DNA: TGTGCCAGCAGCCCGGGGTCCCCGACGGGCGGTGAGCAGTTCTTC. The whole variable domain, filled in from reference TRBV14 and TRBJ2-1, reads EAGVTQFPSHSVIEKGQTVTLRCDPISGHDNLYWYRRVMGKEIKFLLHFVKESKQDESGMPNNRFLAERTGGTYSTLKVQPAELEDSGVYFCASSPGSPTGGEQFFGPGTRLTVL.

This clonotype was detected a few times. The chain combines TRBV2 with TRBJ2-1; a possible D gene is TRBD2 (7 bases). CDR3 length equals 15 residues. The ends were cut back, 2 bases at V and 7 bases at J, with 15 bases in the middle. Germline V gene sequence: CDR1 SNHLY, CDR2 FYNNEI. The CDR3 loop is CASSETGRGRNEQFF. CDR3 DNA sequence: TGTGCCAGCAGTGAAACAGGGAGGGGAAGGAATGAGCAGTTCTTC.

Worth noting for this clonotype: This may come from a read error, since a much larger clone is one base off. The rearrangement joins TRBV3-1 to TRBJ2-5; 7 bases are shared with TRBD1. CDR1 LGHDT and CDR2 YNNKEL come from the germline V gene (reference sequence). The CDR3 covers 14 residues. CDR3 loop: CANSQMTGRETQYF. CDR3 nucleotide sequence: TGTGCCAACAGCCAAATGACAGGGCGGGAGACCCAGTACTTC.

The table lists this clonotype with many counts. This sequence joins TRBV10-3 and TRBJ2-1; possibly TRBD1 for D (6 bases). V lost 0 bases and J 3 bases, leaving 9 bases between the germline ends. The germline V gene has CDR1 ENHRY and CDR2 SYGVKD. The length of the CDR3 is 15 residues. In nucleotides, the CDR3 is TGTGCCATCAGTGAGTCACAGGGCAACTACAATGAGCAGTTCTTC. This encodes CAISESQGNYNEQFF.

This clonotype was observed many times. The chain combines TRBV5-1 with TRBJ2-1; D possibly corresponds to TRBD2 (6 bases). The CDR3 loop spans 21 amino acids. Per germline, CDR1 SGHRS and CDR2 YFSETQ. V dropped 1 base and J dropped 0 bases, with 26 bases sitting between them. In nucleotides, the CDR3 is TGCGCCAGCAGCTTGTCGGAGGGACTGACAGCCCCCCTTTTCTCCTACAATGAGCAGTTCTTC. Translated, it gives CASSLSEGLTAPLFSYNEQFF.

This clonotype was observed many times. The chain couples TRBV27 to TRBJ2-3; TRBD2 matches 12 bases. The germline CDR1 and CDR2 sequences are MNHEY and SMNVEV (reference sequence). The CDR3 length is 17 residues. With V trimmed by 4 bases and J by 0 bases, 5 bases remained unmatched. As DNA, the CDR3 is TGTGCCAGCAGTTCCTACGGGACTAGCGGGAGCACAGATACGCAGTATTTT. Encoded protein: CASSSYGTSGSTDTQYF.

At least ten counts were recorded for this clonotype. The chain is built from TRBV28 and TRBJ2-1; the match to TRBD2 covers 13 bases. The CDR3 totals 14 residues. With V trimmed by 6 bases and J by 7 bases, 3 bases remained unmatched. Germline V gene data show CDR1 as MDHEN and CDR2 as SYDVKM. CDR3 coding DNA: TGTGCCAGCAGACCGGGACTAGCGGGAAATGAGCAGTTCTTC. Encoded protein: CASRPGLAGNEQFF.